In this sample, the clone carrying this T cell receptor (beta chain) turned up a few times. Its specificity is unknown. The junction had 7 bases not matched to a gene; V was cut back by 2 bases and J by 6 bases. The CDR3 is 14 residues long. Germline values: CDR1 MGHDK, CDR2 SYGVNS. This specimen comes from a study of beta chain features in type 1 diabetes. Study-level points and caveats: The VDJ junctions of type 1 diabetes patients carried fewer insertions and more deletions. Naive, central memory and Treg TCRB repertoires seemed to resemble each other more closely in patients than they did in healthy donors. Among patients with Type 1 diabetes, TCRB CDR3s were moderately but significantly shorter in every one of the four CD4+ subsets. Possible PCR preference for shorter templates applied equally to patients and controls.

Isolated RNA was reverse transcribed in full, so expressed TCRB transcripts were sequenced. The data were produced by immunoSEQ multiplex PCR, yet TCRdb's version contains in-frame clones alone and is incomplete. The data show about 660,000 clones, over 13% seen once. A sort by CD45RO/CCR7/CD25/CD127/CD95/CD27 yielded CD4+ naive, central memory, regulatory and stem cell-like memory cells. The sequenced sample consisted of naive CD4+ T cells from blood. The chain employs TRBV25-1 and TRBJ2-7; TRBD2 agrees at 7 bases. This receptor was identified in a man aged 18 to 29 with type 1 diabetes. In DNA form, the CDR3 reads TGTGCCAGCAGTGAAGTCGGGAGGCGCTCCGAGCAGTACTTC. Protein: CASSEVGRRSEQYF.